This passage covers 4 T cell receptor beta chains from one sample sequenced in a study of T cell responses to AZD1222 COVID-19 vaccine. Clones were read by immunoSEQ multiplex PCR, and TCRdb kept only the in-frame ones, dropping some. The sample has roughly 170,000 clones; 70% to 90% are singletons. Sequenced here: peripheral blood, sampled on day 0 of AZD1222 vaccination. These receptor sequences come from an adult in good health.

This clone is a singleton in its sample. Other nucleotide sequences from this sample produce the same CDR3. CDR3 in DNA: TGTGCCAGCAGCCCCGCCGGGGCCAACGTCCTGACTTTC. Its translation is CASSPAGANVLTF. The chain has TRBV7-3 and TRBJ2-6, with D hard to call. Germline V lookup: CDR1 SGHTA, CDR2 FQGTGA. This CDR3 has 13 amino acids. V lost 5 bases, J lost 4 bases, and 6 bases lay in between.

V and J are TRBV5-6 and TRBJ2-5; possible D gene TRBD2, 5 bases. From germline, CDR1 is SGHDT and CDR2 YYEEEE. V gave up 4 bases and J gave up 5 bases, with 12 bases separating them. The CDR3 runs to 13 residues. The CDR3 DNA reads as TGTGCCAGCAGCCGGACTTTTGAGGAGACCCAGTACTTC. Its protein is CASSRTFEETQYF.

The CDR3 DNA follows: TGCGCCAGCAGCCCTAGCGGGAGGGGCGCCGTCCCCCCTGAAGCTTTCTTT. It translates to CASSPSGRGAVPPEAFF. The V gene is TRBV4-1, the J gene TRBJ1-1, with TRBD1 as a possible D gene (5 bases). The CDR3 is 17 residues long. V was shortened by 4 bases and J by 6 bases, with 24 bases between the two germline ends. Germline-derived CDR1 and CDR2 are MGHRA and YSYEKL.

The chain uses TRBV6-4 and TRBJ2-1; 10 nucleotides line up with TRBD1. Germline-derived CDR1 and CDR2 are MRHNA and SNTAGT. The CDR3 length is 13 residues. With 9 bases clipped from V and 2 bases from J, the junction kept 1 base outside the gene matches. The CDR3 coding sequence is TGTGCCAGGACAGGGGGCGCCTACAATGAGCAGTTCTTC. It translates to CARTGGAYNEQFF.